A selection of T cell receptor beta chains follows, all from one sample in a study of blood T cells in healthy people across ages. TCRdb analysed the 5' RACE reads with MiXCR anew, one entry per CDR3 protein. The sample carries about 800,000 distinct CDR3 sequences, roughly 25% recorded once. These data also formed part of another study, on T cells of mothers and their children.

The sequenced sample consisted of blood. These TCRs come from a boy under 18 in good health. The CDR3 runs from the conserved cysteine through the conserved F or W. Each record gives: J gene, clone size, D gene, V gene, CDR3 protein, CDR3 DNA. D genes are given only for firm matches. A row's size may be missing; if present it is once, few, many or a size class.

TRBJ2-7	few	-	TRBV13	CASSPYTGPTAIYEQYF	TGTGCCAGCAGCCCCTATACGGGACCCACGGCGATATACGAGCAGTACTTC
TRBJ2-5	-	-	TRBV28	CASSPPGLLQETQYF	TGTGCCAGCAGCCCCCCGGGACTTCTACAAGAGACCCAGTACTTC
TRBJ2-5	few	TRBD2	TRBV6-5	CASSSRGAQYQETQYF	TGTGCCAGCAGTTCGCGGGGGGCCCAGTACCAAGAGACCCAGTACTTC
TRBJ1-1	-	-	TRBV6-5	CASSYLPNTEAFF	TGCGCCAGCAGTTACTTGCCGAACACTGAAGCTTTCTTT
TRBJ2-5	-	TRBD2	TRBV28	CASSSGSSGGLETQYF	TGTGCCAGCAGTTCCGGTAGTAGCGGGGGGTTAGAGACCCAGTACTTC
TRBJ2-1	few	-	TRBV19	CASKPRLAPYNEQFF	TGTGCCAGTAAACCTCGACTTGCCCCCTACAATGAGCAGTTCTTC
TRBJ1-1	-	-	TRBV4-3	CASSQDLTTGEAFF	TGCGCCAGCAGCCAAGATCTTACGACAGGTGAAGCTTTCTTT
TRBJ1-3	once	TRBD1	TRBV5-5	CASSRTGGGNTIYF	TGTGCCAGCAGCCGGACAGGGGGTGGAAACACCATATATTTT
TRBJ1-1	-	TRBD1	TRBV12-3/TRBV12-4	CASRRTGEFEAFF	TGTGCCAGCAGAAGAACAGGGGAATTTGAAGCTTTCTTT
TRBJ2-1	few	-	TRBV28	CASSTGPHNEQFF	TGTGCCAGCAGTACGGGACCCCACAATGAGCAGTTCTTC
TRBJ2-7	-	TRBD1	TRBV12-3/TRBV12-4	CASRWGVGQGLHEQYF	TGTGCCAGCAGATGGGGTGTCGGACAGGGTTTACACGAGCAGTACTTC
TRBJ2-5	-	-	TRBV25-1	CASSDPHRQETQYF	TGTGCCAGCAGTGATCCGCATCGCCAAGAGACCCAGTACTTC
TRBJ2-1	-	-	TRBV9	CASSVWDANEQFF	TGTGCCAGCAGCGTATGGGACGCTAATGAGCAGTTCTTC
TRBJ2-7	few	-	TRBV6-1	CASSEPGISYEQYF	TGTGCCAGCAGTGAACCTGGGATCTCCTACGAGCAGTACTTC
TRBJ2-1	-	TRBD2	TRBV20-1	CSARWGTSGDEQFF	TGCAGTGCTAGGTGGGGAACTAGCGGCGATGAGCAGTTCTTC
TRBJ1-6	-	TRBD1	TRBV9	CASSAGGQGNSPLHF	TGTGCCAGCAGCGCTGGGGGACAGGGGAATTCACCCCTCCACTTT
TRBJ2-6	-	-	TRBV7-2	CASSLGAGAPGANVLTF	TGTGCCAGCAGCTTAGGGGCCGGAGCACCTGGGGCCAACGTCCTGACTTTC
TRBJ1-4	-	-	TRBV7-9	CASSSLFRDLGEKLFF	TGTGCCAGCAGCTCCCTATTCCGGGACCTAGGGGAAAAACTGTTTTTT
TRBJ2-7	few	-	TRBV3-1	CASSQDGWSSYEQYF	TGTGCCAGCAGCCAAGATGGCTGGTCTAGTTACGAGCAGTACTTC
TRBJ2-2	few	TRBD1	TRBV27	CASSWTGDGAGELFF	TGTGCCAGCAGTTGGACAGGGGACGGGGCCGGGGAGCTGTTTTTT
TRBJ1-5	-	-	TRBV11-2	CASSLDGRDQPQHF	TGTGCCAGCAGCTTAGACGGGAGAGATCAGCCCCAGCATTTT
TRBJ2-3	-	TRBD2	TRBV20-1	CSARDATSAGGDTQYF	TGCAGTGCTAGAGACGCAACTAGCGCCGGGGGGGATACGCAGTATTTT
TRBJ1-2	-	TRBD1	TRBV20-1	CSATRQGPNYGYTF	TGCAGTGCTACCAGACAGGGGCCCAACTATGGCTACACCTTC
TRBJ2-7	-	TRBD1	TRBV20-1	CSAMSTGTGTYEQYF	TGCAGTGCTATGTCCACCGGGACAGGGACCTACGAGCAGTACTTC
TRBJ2-5	many	TRBD2	TRBV28	CASSPPAGVETQYF	TGTGCCAGCAGTCCCCCTGCGGGAGTAGAGACCCAGTACTTC
TRBJ1-1	-	-	TRBV12-3/TRBV12-4	CASSLRGIDTEAFF	TGTGCCAGCAGTTTAAGGGGAATAGACACTGAAGCTTTCTTT
TRBJ2-7	-	-	TRBV7-9	CASSPEGPEQYF	TGTGCCAGCAGCCCCGAGGGACCCGAGCAGTACTTC
TRBJ1-2	few	TRBD1	TRBV20-1	CSASIMETGGLYGYTF	TGCAGTGCTAGCATCATGGAGACAGGGGGCCTCTATGGCTACACCTTC
TRBJ2-2	-	-	TRBV5-1	CASSITRTGGGELFF	TGCGCCAGCTCGATTACCAGGACCGGAGGCGGGGAGCTGTTTTTT
TRBJ2-5	-	-	TRBV7-3	CASSRAGTFQETQYF	TGTGCCAGCAGCAGAGCGGGCACGTTTCAAGAGACCCAGTACTTC
TRBJ2-7	-	-	TRBV6-2/TRBV6-3	CASSYHPGRNHYEQYF	TGTGCCAGCAGTTACCATCCTGGACGGAACCACTACGAGCAGTACTTC
TRBJ2-7	-	-	TRBV29-1	CSVKSTVSHEQYF	TGCAGCGTCAAATCGACAGTTTCCCACGAGCAGTACTTC
TRBJ1-4	few	-	TRBV30	CAWSPVEGEKLFF	TGTGCCTGGAGCCCTGTTGAAGGTGAAAAACTGTTTTTT
TRBJ2-1	-	TRBD2	TRBV5-1	CASSTASGSLNEQFF	TGCGCCAGCAGCACCGCTAGCGGGAGTCTAAATGAGCAGTTCTTC
TRBJ2-1	few	-	TRBV29-1	CSGDGDEQFF	TGCAGCGGGGACGGGGATGAGCAGTTCTTC
TRBJ1-2	-	TRBD1	TRBV4-1	CASSQEGDRGRIYGYTF	TGCGCCAGCAGCCAAGAAGGGGACAGGGGGCGGATTTATGGCTACACCTTC
TRBJ1-4	many	TRBD1	TRBV15	CATSRAETGANEKLFF	TGTGCCACCAGCAGAGCAGAGACAGGGGCCAATGAAAAACTGTTTTTT
TRBJ2-5	few	TRBD2	TRBV20-1	CSAIVAGAHQETQYF	TGCAGTGCCATAGTAGCGGGGGCCCACCAAGAGACCCAGTACTTC
TRBJ1-4	-	TRBD1	TRBV28	CASSLRDRGQEKLFF	TGTGCCAGCAGTTTGAGGGACAGGGGGCAGGAAAAACTGTTTTTT
TRBJ1-2	few	TRBD1	TRBV5-6	CASTLSTGNYGYTF	TGTGCCAGCACCCTATCGACAGGGAACTATGGCTACACCTTC
TRBJ2-7	few	-	TRBV6-6	CASSYSILTESYEQYF	TGTGCCAGCAGTTACTCGATTCTGACAGAATCCTACGAGCAGTACTTC
TRBJ2-1	-	-	TRBV6-8	CASTQDRVGSNEQFF	TGTGCCAGCACCCAAGACCGGGTCGGTAGCAATGAGCAGTTCTTC
TRBJ1-6	few	-	TRBV4-3	CASSEKTGYNSPLHF	TGCGCCAGCAGCGAAAAAACAGGGTATAATTCACCCCTCCACTTT
TRBJ2-7	few	TRBD1	TRBV29-1	CSVETGVAYEQYF	TGCAGCGTTGAAACAGGGGTCGCCTACGAGCAGTACTTC
TRBJ1-1	-	-	TRBV7-9	CASLRATGNTEAFF	TGTGCCAGTCTGCGTGCCACAGGGAACACTGAAGCTTTCTTT
TRBJ2-1	-	TRBD2	TRBV5-1	CASSFGTSGYSEQFF	TGCGCCAGCAGCTTTGGGACTAGCGGCTACAGTGAGCAGTTCTTC
TRBJ1-5	-	-	TRBV29-1	CSAAENGQPQHF	TGCAGCGCCGCGGAGAACGGTCAGCCCCAGCATTTT
TRBJ1-1	-	-	TRBV5-5	CASSFNPQGTEAFF	TGTGCCAGCAGCTTCAATCCTCAGGGCACTGAAGCTTTCTTT
TRBJ1-2	few	-	TRBV27	CASSVTESNNYGYTF	TGTGCCAGCAGTGTGACGGAGTCCAATAACTATGGCTACACCTTC
TRBJ1-2	-	TRBD1	TRBV6-4	CASSDSARGNYGYTF	TGTGCCAGCAGTGACTCGGCCAGGGGGAACTATGGCTACACCTTC
TRBJ2-1	-	-	TRBV29-1	CSVERGDRIRNEQFF	TGCAGCGTTGAAAGAGGTGACAGGATACGAAATGAGCAGTTCTTC
TRBJ2-4	-	TRBD1	TRBV7-2	CASSYRQGINIQYF	TGTGCCAGCAGCTATCGACAGGGTATTAACATTCAGTACTTC
TRBJ2-7	-	-	TRBV7-2	CASSIGTLLSYEQYF	TGTGCCAGCAGCATCGGGACACTACTCTCCTACGAGCAGTACTTC
TRBJ2-5	-	-	TRBV7-9	CASSFAGASRKTQYF	TGTGCCAGCAGCTTCGCAGGGGCGAGTAGGAAGACCCAGTACTTC
TRBJ2-7	few	-	TRBV4-1	CASSQGGTLSYEQYF	TGCGCCAGCAGCCAAGGGGGGACGCTCTCTTACGAGCAGTACTTC